Ten or more counts support the clone carrying this T cell receptor (beta chain). The CDR3 covers 14 residues. Germline V CDR1 and CDR2: KGHDR, SFDVKD. Trimming took 3 bases from V and 2 from J, leaving 8 bases between them. TCRdb ran MiXCR on the RT-PCR reads and lists one entry per CDR3 protein. This table has hundreds of thousands of distinct CDR3 sequences, 16% appearing once. The data were obtained in a study of patients and donors after allogeneic stem cell transplantation. This receptor was taken from a human donor who was either an allogeneic HSCT recipient or a stem cell or donor lymphocyte infusion donor (not recorded which). It is not recorded whose cells these are; they may come from a transplant donor. The sequenced material came from blood, either unsorted or a sorted T cell fraction (not recorded which). The J gene is TRBJ2-3, the V gene TRBV24-1; no definite D call. In DNA form, the CDR3 reads TGTGCCACCAGTGATATAGGGATCACAGATACGCAGTATTTT. The encoded protein is CATSDIGITDTQYF.